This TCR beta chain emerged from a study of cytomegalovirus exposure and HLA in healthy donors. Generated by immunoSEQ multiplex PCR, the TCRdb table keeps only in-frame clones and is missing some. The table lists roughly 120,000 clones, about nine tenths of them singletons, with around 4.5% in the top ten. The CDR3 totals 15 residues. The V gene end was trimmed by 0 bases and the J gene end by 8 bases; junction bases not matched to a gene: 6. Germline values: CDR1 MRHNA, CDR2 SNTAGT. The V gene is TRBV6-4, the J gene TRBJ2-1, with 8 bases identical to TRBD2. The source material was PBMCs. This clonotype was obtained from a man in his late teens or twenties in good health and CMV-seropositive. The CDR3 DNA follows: TGTGCCAGCAGTGACTCCGGGACGGGGGGGGATGAGCAGTTCTTC. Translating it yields CASSDSGTGGDEQFF.